This TCR beta chain was found in a study of vaccination and CD4 T cells after COVID-19. As for treatment: roughly ten-day PBMC culture with coronavirus spike peptide pools or control peptides (ViraFEST assay). Negative selection purified CD4+ T cells after about 11 days of culture. With the Oncomine TCR Beta short-read assay, DNA from cultured CD4+ T cells was sequenced. Once CD4+ T cells had been cultured, genomic DNA was extracted from them. TCRdb analysed the PCR reads with MiXCR anew, one entry per CDR3 protein. The sample yields about 18,000 distinct CDR3 sequences, about 56% seen once. Points on this clonotype: No antigen is known for it.

The specimen comprised CD4+ T cells from blood, cultured in vitro, sampled before SARS-CoV-2 vaccination. This clonotype was sampled from a human donor who had recovered from COVID-19.

Here the CDR3 reads CASSPRRDYGYTF. CDR3 coding DNA: TGTGCCAGCAGCCCCCGGCGGGACTATGGCTACACCTTC. V usage is TRBV4-2 and J usage is TRBJ1-2; D is ambiguous. This CDR3 is 13 amino acids long. Looked up from germline, CDR1 is LGHNA and CDR2 is YNFKEQ. V lost 4 bases, J lost 3 bases, and 9 bases lay in between.